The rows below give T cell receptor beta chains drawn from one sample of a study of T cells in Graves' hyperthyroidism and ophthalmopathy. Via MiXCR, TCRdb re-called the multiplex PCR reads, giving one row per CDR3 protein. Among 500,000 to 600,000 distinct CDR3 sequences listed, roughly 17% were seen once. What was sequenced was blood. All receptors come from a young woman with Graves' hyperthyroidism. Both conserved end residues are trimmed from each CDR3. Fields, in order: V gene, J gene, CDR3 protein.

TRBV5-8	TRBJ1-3	ASSLFGTGLFGNTIY
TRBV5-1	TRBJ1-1	ASSLHTGTEAF
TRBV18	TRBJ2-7	ASSPDRGGEQY
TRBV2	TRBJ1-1	ASSGDTRETEAF
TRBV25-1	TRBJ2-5	ASSELDSSLSETQY
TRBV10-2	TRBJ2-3	ASSEPGPLGLAGPRPDTQY
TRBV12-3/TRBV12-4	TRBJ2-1	ASRQAGGFYNEQF
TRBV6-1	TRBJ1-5	AGSDSRQGEAQH
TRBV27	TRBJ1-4	ASSLQGLNEKLF
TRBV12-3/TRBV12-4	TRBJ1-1	ASRFGDSLRAF
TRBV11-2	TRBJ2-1	ASSPGTSNEQF
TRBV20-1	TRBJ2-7	SARDRLLYEQY
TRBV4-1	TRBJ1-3	ASSQDRNPGNTIY
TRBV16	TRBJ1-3	ASSHGQGASGNTIY
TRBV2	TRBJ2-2	ASLEDGELF
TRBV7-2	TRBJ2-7	ASSYGQGGTEQY
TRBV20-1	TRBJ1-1	SARDRRLPTVNTEAF
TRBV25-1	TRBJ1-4	ASSDRQLQGEKLF
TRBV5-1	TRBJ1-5	ASSLGYPEGPQH
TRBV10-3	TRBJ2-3	AISGGLAGEFSSTDTQY
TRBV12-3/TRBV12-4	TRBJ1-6	ASSLGWDRGYNSPLH
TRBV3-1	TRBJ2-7	ASSQLAGTYEQY
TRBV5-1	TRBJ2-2	ASSLAGPRWGLF
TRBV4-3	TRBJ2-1	ASSHLQGPVGVDEQF
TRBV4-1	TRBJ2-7	ASSHPEGSSYEQY
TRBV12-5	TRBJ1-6	ASGLVQGAQAPLLH
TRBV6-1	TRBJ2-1	ASSPGQGFNEQF
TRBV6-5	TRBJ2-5	ASSYGPSLRSQY
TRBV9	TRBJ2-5	ASSPHGLAGQTTQETQY
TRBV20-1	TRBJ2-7	SAREDSSYEQY
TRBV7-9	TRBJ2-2	ASSLTGLAGVGDTGELF
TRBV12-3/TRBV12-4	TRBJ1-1	ASSLTGRMNTEAF
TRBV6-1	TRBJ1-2	ASSETASYGYT
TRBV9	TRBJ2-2	ASSVGRPTGELF
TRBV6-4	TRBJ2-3	ASSDRHTDTQY
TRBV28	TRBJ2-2	ASSKGTAHTGELF
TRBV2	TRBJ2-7	ASRMSYEQY
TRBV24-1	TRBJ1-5	ATSDLSSPGEQPQH
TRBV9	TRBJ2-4	ASSVAEASGAQGIQY
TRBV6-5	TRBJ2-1	ASSYFRDNEQF
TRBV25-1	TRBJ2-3	ASSEGSGSTDTQY